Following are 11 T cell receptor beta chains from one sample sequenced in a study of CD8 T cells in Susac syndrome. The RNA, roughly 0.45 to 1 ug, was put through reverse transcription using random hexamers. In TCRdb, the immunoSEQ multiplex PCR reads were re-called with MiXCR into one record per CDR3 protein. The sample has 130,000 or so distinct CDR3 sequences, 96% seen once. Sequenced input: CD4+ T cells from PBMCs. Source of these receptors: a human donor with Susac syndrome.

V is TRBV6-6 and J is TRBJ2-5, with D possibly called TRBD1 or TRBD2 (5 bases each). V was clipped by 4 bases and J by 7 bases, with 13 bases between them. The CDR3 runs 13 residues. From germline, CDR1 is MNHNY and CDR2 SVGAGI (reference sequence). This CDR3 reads CASSSRGRRTQYF. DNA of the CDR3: TGTGCCAGCAGTTCGAGGGGAAGGCGGACCCAGTACTTC.

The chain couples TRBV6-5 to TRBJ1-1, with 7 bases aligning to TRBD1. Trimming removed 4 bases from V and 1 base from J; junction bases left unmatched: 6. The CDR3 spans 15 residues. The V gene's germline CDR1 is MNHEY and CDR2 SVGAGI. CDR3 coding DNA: TGTGCCAGCAGTTCGGGACAGACAAGGAACACTGAAGCTTTCTTT. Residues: CASSSGQTRNTEAFF.

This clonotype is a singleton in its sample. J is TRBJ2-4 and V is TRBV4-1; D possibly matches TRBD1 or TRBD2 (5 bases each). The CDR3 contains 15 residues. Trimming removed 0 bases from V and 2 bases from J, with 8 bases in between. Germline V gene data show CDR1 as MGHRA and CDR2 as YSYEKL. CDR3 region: CASSQEGVTKNIQYF. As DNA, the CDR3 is TGCGCCAGCAGCCAAGAGGGGGTGACCAAAAACATTCAGTACTTC.

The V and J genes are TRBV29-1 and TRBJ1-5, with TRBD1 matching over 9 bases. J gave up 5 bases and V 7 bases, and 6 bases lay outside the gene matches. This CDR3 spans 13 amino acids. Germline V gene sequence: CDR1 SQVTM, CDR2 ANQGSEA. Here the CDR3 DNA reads TGCAGCGCTGGACAGGGGAACGATCAGCCCCAGCATTTT. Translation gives CSAGQGNDQPQHF. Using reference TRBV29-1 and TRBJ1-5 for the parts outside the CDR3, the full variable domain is SAVISQKPSRDICQRGTSLTIQCQVDSQVTMMFWYRQQPGQSLTLIATANQGSEATYESGFVIDKFPISRPNLTFSTLTVSNMSPEDSSIYLCSAGQGNDQPQHFGDGTRLSIL.

As DNA, the CDR3 is TGTGCCAGCAGCGTAGTTAGCGGGAGCACAGATACGCAGTATTTT. It codes for CASSVVSGSTDTQYF. This chain uses TRBV9 with TRBJ2-3; 7 bases match TRBD2. The V gene end was trimmed by 0 bases and the J gene end by 0 bases; junction bases not matched to a gene: 1. CDR1 and CDR2 (germline): SGDLS, YYNGEE. The CDR3 extends over 15 amino acids.

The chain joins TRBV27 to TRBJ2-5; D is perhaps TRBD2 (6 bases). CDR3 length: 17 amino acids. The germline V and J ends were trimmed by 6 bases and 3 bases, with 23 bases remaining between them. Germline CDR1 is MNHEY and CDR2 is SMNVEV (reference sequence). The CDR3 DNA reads TGTGCCAGCAGCAGAATCCGGGACTCAATGTGGAAAGAGACCCAGTACTTC. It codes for CASSRIRDSMWKETQYF.

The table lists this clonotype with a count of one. The CDR3 reads CSASLPGQGNQPQHF. CDR3 bases: TGCAGTGCCTCACTGCCGGGACAGGGGAATCAGCCCCAGCATTTT. J is TRBJ1-5 and V is TRBV20-1; 10 bases are a match to TRBD1. J was trimmed by 4 bases and V by 6 bases; bases with no gene match: 9. The germline V gene has CDR1 DFQATT and CDR2 SNEGSKA (reference sequence). This CDR3 is built from 15 residues.

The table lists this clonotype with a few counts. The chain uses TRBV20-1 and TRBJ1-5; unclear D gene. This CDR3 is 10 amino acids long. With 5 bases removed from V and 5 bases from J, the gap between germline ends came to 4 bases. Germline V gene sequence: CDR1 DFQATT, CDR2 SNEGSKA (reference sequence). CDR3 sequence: CSAGDQPQHF. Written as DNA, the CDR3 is TGCAGTGCTGGCGATCAGCCCCAGCATTTT.

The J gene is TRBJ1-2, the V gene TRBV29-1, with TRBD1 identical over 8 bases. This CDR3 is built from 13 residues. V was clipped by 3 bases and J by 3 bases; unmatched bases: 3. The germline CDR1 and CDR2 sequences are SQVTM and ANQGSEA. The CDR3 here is CSVDRTGYYGYTF. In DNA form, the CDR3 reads TGCAGCGTTGACCGGACAGGGTACTATGGCTACACCTTC.

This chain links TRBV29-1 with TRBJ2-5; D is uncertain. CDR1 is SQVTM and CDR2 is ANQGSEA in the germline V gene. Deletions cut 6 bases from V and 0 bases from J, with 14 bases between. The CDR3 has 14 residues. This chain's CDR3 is CSVRRLLYQETQYF. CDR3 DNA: TGCAGCGTAAGGCGACTTCTGTACCAAGAGACCCAGTACTTC.

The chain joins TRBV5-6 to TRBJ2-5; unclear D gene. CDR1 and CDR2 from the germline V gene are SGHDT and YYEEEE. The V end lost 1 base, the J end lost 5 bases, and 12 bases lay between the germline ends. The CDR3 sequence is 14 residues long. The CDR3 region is CASSLRAAGETQYF. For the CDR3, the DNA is TGTGCCAGCAGCTTGAGAGCCGCCGGGGAGACCCAGTACTTC.